This T cell receptor (beta chain) was captured by sequencing in a study of post-analysis software for immune sequencing data (dated by TCRdb to about 2015). The study in broad terms: Relapsing-remitting, secondary progressive and progressive-relapsing multiple sclerosis were recorded as disease courses, and subtype annotation was lacking for some patients. The patient repertoires were set against 10 to 11 previously published healthy control repertoires from donors whose ages ranged from roughly 6 to 27 years. A subset of samples was prepared in parallel using single-end sample barcoding, then pooled and co-amplified after Illumina adapter ligation.

The library was obtained by PCR. Sequenced on an Illumina HiSeq 2500. To reduce PCR and sequencing biases, unique molecular identifiers were built into the TCR beta cDNA libraries. Every 1 to 10 million input T cells yielded about 500,000 cDNA molecules, meaning each molecule approximated one T cell. The patient libraries were prepared and sequenced using the same protocol as the earlier healthy control dataset. Within a given batch, samples were prepared together, multiplexed and sequenced on the same HiSeq lane. The authors' analysis ran thus. MIGEC handled the raw barcoded reads, throwing out single-read molecular identifier groups before consensus assembly and CDR3 extraction. VDJtools was used for post-analysis of the clonotype tables, and diversity was normalized by down-sampling every dataset to the size of the smallest sample. In repertoire overlap clustering, CDR3 amino acid sequences, but not nucleotide sequences, were matched to correct batch-related cross-sample contamination. TCRdb trimmed public reads at Q25 via fastp, called clones via MiXCR and kept in-frame beta chains. Each CDR3 protein gets just one entry, which takes the most common genes and DNA from the rows behind it. The V and J calls and clone size are TCRdb's, not the authors'. Here the sample has approximately 150,000 distinct CDR3 sequences; around 28% occur a single time. The ten largest clones capture about 1.6% of the sample.

CDR1 is given as MNHNY and CDR2 as SVGAGI, both from the germline V gene (reference sequence). Measured from the cysteine to the phenylalanine, the CDR3 is 14 residues long. Left in the record is the CDR3 DNA by itself, 42 bases read in frame from the first base. V is cut by 6 bases and J by 4 bases, and the space between the germline ends is 13 bases. TCR beta repertoires were profiled from peripheral blood of approximately 13 young patients with multiple sclerosis to demonstrate the VDJtools post-analysis software. Multiple sclerosis patients were children and adolescents aged roughly 6 to 17 years. Overall study outcomes, separate from this receptor: Direct clustering with F measure showed strong co-clustering of samples prepared in the same batch, prompting a batch-effect correction. Patients showed significantly higher frequencies than controls for a handful of TRBV segments, among them TRBV5-6, TRBV5-1 and TRBV20-1. Compared with controls, multiple sclerosis patients had significantly lower normalized Chao1 diversity, a finding suggesting substantial peripheral T-cell clonal expansion. The multiple sclerosis patient group was slightly younger than the control group.

To note about this clonotype: The antigen this receptor binds is unknown. One base away there is no much larger clone; base qualities are not given.

Recombination linked TRBV6-6 to TRBJ2-1; the D region possibly corresponds to TRBD1 (6 bases align). Sequenced: blood. The TCR originated in a girl aged 10-17 years with multiple sclerosis. CDR3 region: CASRPDRYYNEQFF. In nucleotide form, the sequence is TGTGCCAGCAGGCCCGACAGGTATTACAATGAGCAGTTCTTC.